This is a list of T cell receptor beta chains from one sample in a study of blood T cell repertoires in COVID-19. The table came from immunoSEQ multiplex PCR; TCRdb's copy has only in-frame clones and leaves some out. Among 250,000 or so clones listed, about 79% were seen once. The source material was peripheral blood. The receptors come from a man aged 40-50 years who had recovered from COVID-19. The CDR3 runs from the conserved cysteine through the conserved F or W. A D gene is named only where the DNA matches it firmly. Some rows have no size entry. The others give once, few or many, or a class for an expanded clone.

cdr3_nt: TGTGCCAGCAGCTCAACATACAATGAGCAGTTCTTC
cdr3_aa: CASSSTYNEQFF
v_call: TRBV27
j_call: TRBJ2-1
d_call: -
clone_size: -

cdr3_nt: TGTGCCAGCAGTTACGGGCTAGCGGGGAGTGGGGAGACCCAGTACTTC
cdr3_aa: CASSYGLAGSGETQYF
v_call: TRBV6-5
j_call: TRBJ2-5
d_call: TRBD2
clone_size: -

cdr3_nt: TGCAGCGTTGATTCCAGGGTTAGTGAAGCTTTCTTT
cdr3_aa: CSVDSRVSEAFF
v_call: TRBV29-1
j_call: TRBJ1-1
d_call: -
clone_size: -

cdr3_nt: TGTGCCAGCAGCTTAGTACTAGCAATCGAGCAGTTCTTC
cdr3_aa: CASSLVLAIEQFF
v_call: TRBV7-2
j_call: TRBJ2-1
d_call: -
clone_size: -

cdr3_nt: TGCAGCGCAGCCGTTAGACAGGGCTATGAGACCCAGTACTTC
cdr3_aa: CSAAVRQGYETQYF
v_call: TRBV29-1
j_call: TRBJ2-5
d_call: TRBD1
clone_size: -

cdr3_nt: TGTGCCAGCAGTTACTTAGCGGGAGGGACCAAAAACATTCAGTACTTC
cdr3_aa: CASSYLAGGTKNIQYF
v_call: TRBV6-2/TRBV6-3
j_call: TRBJ2-4
d_call: TRBD2
clone_size: -

cdr3_nt: TGTGCCAGCAGTTTATTAAAGGGGGGGAGACCCTACGAGCAGTACTTC
cdr3_aa: CASSLLKGGRPYEQYF
v_call: TRBV27
j_call: TRBJ2-7
d_call: -
clone_size: -

cdr3_nt: TGTGCCATCAGTCAAGCAGGGGCTGGGGCCAACGTCCTGACTTTC
cdr3_aa: CAISQAGAGANVLTF
v_call: TRBV10-3
j_call: TRBJ2-6
d_call: -
clone_size: -

cdr3_nt: TGTGCCAGCAGCGAGCCGAACTCTGGAAACACCATATATTTT
cdr3_aa: CASSEPNSGNTIYF
v_call: TRBV7-9
j_call: TRBJ1-3
d_call: -
clone_size: medium-sized

cdr3_nt: TGTGCCATCAGTGCCCAGGGTAAAGGGAACACTGAAGCTTTCTTT
cdr3_aa: CAISAQGKGNTEAFF
v_call: TRBV10-3
j_call: TRBJ1-1
d_call: -
clone_size: -

cdr3_nt: TGTGCCACCAGCAGCCGACAGGGGTCCGCAGATACGCAGTATTTT
cdr3_aa: CATSSRQGSADTQYF
v_call: TRBV15
j_call: TRBJ2-3
d_call: TRBD1
clone_size: -

cdr3_nt: TGCGCCAGCAGCCAAGCCACGGGAAGGGTCCGTAGTGAAAAACTGTTTTTT
cdr3_aa: CASSQATGRVRSEKLFF
v_call: TRBV4-3
j_call: TRBJ1-4
d_call: -
clone_size: -

cdr3_nt: TGTGCCAGCAGCGACAGGTATAGCAATCAGCCCCAGCATTTT
cdr3_aa: CASSDRYSNQPQHF
v_call: TRBV7-2
j_call: TRBJ1-5
d_call: -
clone_size: -

cdr3_nt: TGTGCCAGCAGCTTAGAGGCGGGAGTAGGCTACAATGAGCAGTTCTTC
cdr3_aa: CASSLEAGVGYNEQFF
v_call: TRBV7-9
j_call: TRBJ2-1
d_call: TRBD2
clone_size: once

cdr3_nt: TGTGCCTGGAGTGGAGACAGGGGCACTGAAGCTTTCTTT
cdr3_aa: CAWSGDRGTEAFF
v_call: TRBV30
j_call: TRBJ1-1
d_call: TRBD1
clone_size: -

cdr3_nt: TGTGCCAGCCCAACCGAGACAGGGCTGATTGGCTACACCTTC
cdr3_aa: CASPTETGLIGYTF
v_call: TRBV2
j_call: TRBJ1-2
d_call: TRBD1
clone_size: -

cdr3_nt: TGTGCCTGGAGTGCCAGGGCTAGCACAGATACGCAGTATTTT
cdr3_aa: CAWSARASTDTQYF
v_call: TRBV30
j_call: TRBJ2-3
d_call: -
clone_size: -

cdr3_nt: TGTGCCAGTAGTACCAGGGGTAGGGAGCCCCAGCATTTT
cdr3_aa: CASSTRGREPQHF
v_call: TRBV19
j_call: TRBJ1-5
d_call: -
clone_size: -

cdr3_nt: TGTGCCAGTAGAAGAATAGCGGGAGCGGGTGAGCAGTTCTTC
cdr3_aa: CASRRIAGAGEQFF
v_call: TRBV19
j_call: TRBJ2-1
d_call: TRBD2
clone_size: -

cdr3_nt: TGTGCCAGCAGCCCCGGACTAGCTCAAGAGACCCAGTACTTC
cdr3_aa: CASSPGLAQETQYF
v_call: TRBV7-9
j_call: TRBJ2-5
d_call: TRBD2
clone_size: -

cdr3_nt: TGTGCCAGCGGTAGACAGGGTGGACAGCCCCAGCATTTT
cdr3_aa: CASGRQGGQPQHF
v_call: TRBV2
j_call: TRBJ1-5
d_call: TRBD1
clone_size: -

cdr3_nt: TGTGCCAGTAGTATAGTTGGGAGTGCAACTAATGAAAAACTGTTTTTT
cdr3_aa: CASSIVGSATNEKLFF
v_call: TRBV19
j_call: TRBJ1-4
d_call: -
clone_size: -

cdr3_nt: TGTGCCAGCTCACCAGAGGCCTCACCCACCTACGAGCAGTACTTC
cdr3_aa: CASSPEASPTYEQYF
v_call: TRBV18
j_call: TRBJ2-7
d_call: -
clone_size: -

cdr3_nt: TGTGCCACCAGCAATTGGCGCACTAGCGGGAGGAATGAGCAGTTCTTC
cdr3_aa: CATSNWRTSGRNEQFF
v_call: TRBV15
j_call: TRBJ2-1
d_call: TRBD2
clone_size: -

cdr3_nt: TGTGCCAGCAGCTTAGACGGGGGGGCTTACTCCTACGAGCAGTACTTC
cdr3_aa: CASSLDGGAYSYEQYF
v_call: TRBV7-9
j_call: TRBJ2-7
d_call: TRBD2
clone_size: few

cdr3_nt: TGTGCCAGCAGCGGTTCTAGCGGGAGCGCAGATACGCAGTATTTT
cdr3_aa: CASSGSSGSADTQYF
v_call: TRBV7-2
j_call: TRBJ2-3
d_call: TRBD2
clone_size: -

cdr3_nt: TGTGCCATCCAAACGGGCACTGAAGCTTTCTTT
cdr3_aa: CAIQTGTEAFF
v_call: TRBV27
j_call: TRBJ1-1
d_call: -
clone_size: -

cdr3_nt: TGTGCCAGCAGCGCAAATGCGGGGTTCGATGGCTACACCTTC
cdr3_aa: CASSANAGFDGYTF
v_call: TRBV7-9
j_call: TRBJ1-2
d_call: -
clone_size: -

cdr3_nt: TGTGCCAGCAGCTTAAGTCCCGGGACAGGGGACACAGATACGCAGTATTTT
cdr3_aa: CASSLSPGTGDTDTQYF
v_call: TRBV7-2
j_call: TRBJ2-3
d_call: TRBD1
clone_size: -

cdr3_nt: TGTGCCAGCAGCGTACAGACAGGGAACACTGAAGCTTTCTTT
cdr3_aa: CASSVQTGNTEAFF
v_call: TRBV9
j_call: TRBJ1-1
d_call: -
clone_size: -

cdr3_nt: TGTGCCATCAGCGGAGCAGGGTCTTCTAGCACAGATACGCAGTATTTT
cdr3_aa: CAISGAGSSSTDTQYF
v_call: TRBV10-3
j_call: TRBJ2-3
d_call: -
clone_size: -

cdr3_nt: TGTGCCAGCAGCAGGGGACAGGGGGACCGAGAGACCCAGTACTTC
cdr3_aa: CASSRGQGDRETQYF
v_call: TRBV27
j_call: TRBJ2-5
d_call: TRBD1
clone_size: -

cdr3_nt: TGTGCCAGCAGCTTTCGGACAGGGGGCACGGGCTACACCTTC
cdr3_aa: CASSFRTGGTGYTF
v_call: TRBV7-2
j_call: TRBJ1-2
d_call: TRBD1
clone_size: -

cdr3_nt: TGTGCCACCAGCAGAGATCCGCTAGCGGGAGCCCCCACAGATACGCAGTATTTT
cdr3_aa: CATSRDPLAGAPTDTQYF
v_call: TRBV15
j_call: TRBJ2-3
d_call: TRBD2
clone_size: -

cdr3_nt: TGTGCCAGCAGCGCGAACAGGGAGGGGAGCCATGGCTACACCTTC
cdr3_aa: CASSANREGSHGYTF
v_call: TRBV9
j_call: TRBJ1-2
d_call: -
clone_size: -

cdr3_nt: TGTGCCAGCAGCCAAGCGCGACTAGCGGGCTTGGACATTCAGTACTTC
cdr3_aa: CASSQARLAGLDIQYF
v_call: TRBV14
j_call: TRBJ2-4
d_call: TRBD2
clone_size: once

cdr3_nt: TGCGCCAGCAGCCGCACGACAGGGAGTAGGCTTGGCTACACCTTC
cdr3_aa: CASSRTTGSRLGYTF
v_call: TRBV4-1
j_call: TRBJ1-2
d_call: TRBD1
clone_size: -

cdr3_nt: TGTGCCAGCAGCAATCCGGGACAGGGGCCTAATAATTCACCCCTCCACTTT
cdr3_aa: CASSNPGQGPNNSPLHF
v_call: TRBV6-2/TRBV6-3
j_call: TRBJ1-6
d_call: TRBD1
clone_size: few

cdr3_nt: TGTGCCAGCAGCCGAGGACCGGGACTAGCGGGGGGTAGAGAGACCCAGTACTTC
cdr3_aa: CASSRGPGLAGGRETQYF
v_call: TRBV14
j_call: TRBJ2-5
d_call: TRBD2
clone_size: once

cdr3_nt: TGTGCCAGCAGTCCGCTGACAGTAAACACTGAAGCTTTCTTT
cdr3_aa: CASSPLTVNTEAFF
v_call: TRBV6-1
j_call: TRBJ1-1
d_call: -
clone_size: -

cdr3_nt: TGTGCCAGCAGCTTAACCAACAGGGGAGGCCAGCCCCAGCATTTT
cdr3_aa: CASSLTNRGGQPQHF
v_call: TRBV7-2
j_call: TRBJ1-5
d_call: TRBD1
clone_size: -

cdr3_nt: TGTGCCAGTAGTAAGGTGGGGGCAGCTTTCTTT
cdr3_aa: CASSKVGAAFF
v_call: TRBV19
j_call: TRBJ1-1
d_call: -
clone_size: -